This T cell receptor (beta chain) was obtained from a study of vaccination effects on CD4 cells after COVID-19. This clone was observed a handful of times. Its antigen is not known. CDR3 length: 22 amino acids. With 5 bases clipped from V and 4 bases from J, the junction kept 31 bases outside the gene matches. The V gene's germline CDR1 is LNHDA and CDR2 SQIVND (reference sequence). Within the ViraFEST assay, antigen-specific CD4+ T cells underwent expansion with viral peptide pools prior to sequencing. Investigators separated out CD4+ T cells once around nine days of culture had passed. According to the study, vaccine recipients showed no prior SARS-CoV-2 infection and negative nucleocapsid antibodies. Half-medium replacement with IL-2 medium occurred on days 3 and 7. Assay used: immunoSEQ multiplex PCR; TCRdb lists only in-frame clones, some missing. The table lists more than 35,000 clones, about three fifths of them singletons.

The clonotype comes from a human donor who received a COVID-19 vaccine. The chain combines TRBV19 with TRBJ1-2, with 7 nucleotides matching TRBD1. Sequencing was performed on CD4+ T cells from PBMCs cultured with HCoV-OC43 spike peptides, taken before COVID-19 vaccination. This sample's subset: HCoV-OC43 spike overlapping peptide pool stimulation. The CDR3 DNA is TGTGCCAGTAGTCCAATCGGCAGGGGGGCTCCCCCTATACGAAGGGTGGGCTATGGCTACACCTTC. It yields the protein CASSPIGRGAPPIRRVGYGYTF.